This T cell receptor beta chain came from a study of vaccination effects on CD4 cells after COVID-19. Study as a whole: A couple of convalescent patients provided samples 16 days and one week prevaccination.

The assay was immunoSEQ multiplex PCR, and TCRdb's table has in-frame clones only and misses some. The sample has under 50,000 clones; roughly 72% are singletons. This clone appeared once. As yet, its antigen is unknown. The CDR3 sequence is 16 residues long. Looked up from germline, CDR1 is SGHTA and CDR2 is FQGNSA. V dropped 1 base and J dropped 2 bases, with 13 bases sitting between them. With 10 to 11 days of culture completed, CD4+ T cells were isolated. At days 3 and 7, half of the medium was exchanged for IL-2 medium. This receptor was obtained from a human donor who had a prior SARS-CoV-2 infection. This rearrangement joins TRBV7-2 to TRBJ2-3; tentative D call: TRBD2 (6 bases). The material sequenced was CD4+ T cells from PBMCs cultured without peptide, taken before COVID-19 vaccination. The CDR3 protein is CASSLEGSGYTDTQYF. The CDR3 DNA reads as TGTGCCAGCAGCTTAGAAGGTAGCGGATACACAGATACGCAGTATTTT.